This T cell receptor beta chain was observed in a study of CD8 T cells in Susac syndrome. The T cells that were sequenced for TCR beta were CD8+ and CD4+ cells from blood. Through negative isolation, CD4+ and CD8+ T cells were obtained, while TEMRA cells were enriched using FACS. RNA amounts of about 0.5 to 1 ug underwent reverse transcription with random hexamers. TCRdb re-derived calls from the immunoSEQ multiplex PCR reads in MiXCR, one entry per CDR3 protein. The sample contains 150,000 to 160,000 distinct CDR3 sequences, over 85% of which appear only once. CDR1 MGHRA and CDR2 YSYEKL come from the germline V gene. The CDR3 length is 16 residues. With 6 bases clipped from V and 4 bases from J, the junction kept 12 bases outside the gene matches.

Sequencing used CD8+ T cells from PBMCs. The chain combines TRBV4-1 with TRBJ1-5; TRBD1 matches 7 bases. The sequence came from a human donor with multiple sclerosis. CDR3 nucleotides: TGCGCCAGCAGGCCTGAACCGGGACAGAGGAATCAGCCCCAGCATTTT. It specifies CASRPEPGQRNQPQHF.